The entry that follows covers one TCR beta chain sequence. The antigen is unknown. V was clipped by 5 bases and J by 6 bases, with 10 bases between them. The CDR3 is made up of 12 amino acids. Looked up from germline, CDR1 is SNHLY and CDR2 is FYNNEI. The data belong to a study of blood T cells in healthy people across ages. The study's findings and limits: Greater diversity and more naive CD4+ cells were seen in long-lived donors than in aged donors.

Primers used in a second PCR of about 6 to 12 cycles were a sample-barcoded 5' primer and a J-beta primer mix. One entry per CDR3 protein, called by TCRdb with MiXCR from the 5' RACE reads. The sample yields roughly 800,000 distinct CDR3 sequences, 50% to 65% seen once. This receptor was identified in an elderly man in good health. The chain employs TRBV2 and TRBJ1-2; D is undetermined. Sequences were obtained from blood. DNA of the CDR3: TGTGCCAGCAGTTTACATTGGGATGGCTACACCTTC. This sequence encodes CASSLHWDGYTF.